This T cell receptor (beta chain) was documented in a study of blood T cells in healthy people across ages. Using a J-beta primer mix together with a sample-barcoded 5' primer, a second PCR was run for about 6 to 11 cycles. MiXCR was run by TCRdb on the 5' RACE reads, yielding one entry per CDR3 protein. The sample yields about 640,000 distinct CDR3 sequences, roughly 53% seen once. Notes on the study in general: Since the PBMCs were unsorted, naive and antigen-experienced cells could not be conclusively compared.

The sample holds a few counts of this clonotype. Its cognate antigen is unknown. The CDR3 runs 14 residues. The germline V gene encodes CDR1 MGHRA and CDR2 YSYEKL. Deletions cut 5 bases from V and 4 bases from J, with 14 bases between. The clonotype originates from a man aged 60 to 69 in good health. This chain links TRBV4-1 with TRBJ1-2; no firm D call. The sample comprised blood. The CDR3 here is CASSVATGRYGYTF. Here the CDR3 DNA reads TGCGCCAGCAGCGTGGCCACGGGTCGCTATGGCTACACCTTC.